Below are 26 T cell receptor beta chains sequenced from a single sample in a study of blood T cells in healthy people across ages. Primed by a sample-barcoded 5' primer and a J-beta primer mix, a second PCR proceeded for 7 to 11 cycles. TCRdb re-called the 5' RACE reads through MiXCR, storing one row per CDR3 protein. The sample includes hundreds of thousands of distinct CDR3 sequences, more than 50% of them seen just once. Material: blood. These receptors all stem from a man between 35 and 55 years old in good health.

This clonotype was seen a handful of times. The chain links TRBV6-6 to TRBJ2-7, with D maybe TRBD2 (6 bases). Germline CDR1 MNHNY, CDR2 SVGAGI (reference sequence). V was cut by 5 bases and J by 1 base, with 15 bases left in between. CDR3 length equals 15 residues. CDR3 coding DNA: TGTGCCAGCAGTACCCTGGCGGGATCGTCCTACGAGCAGTACTTC. Its translation is CASSTLAGSSYEQYF.

J is TRBJ1-1 and V is TRBV5-1; TRBD1 might be the D (6 bases). The CDR3 spans 14 residues. Deletions cut 4 bases from V and 5 bases from J, with 15 bases between. Germline CDR1 and CDR2: SGHRS and YFSETQ. CDR3 amino acids: CASSNGGFRTEAFF. The DNA for the CDR3 is TGCGCCAGCAGCAACGGGGGCTTTAGGACTGAAGCTTTCTTT. Together with reference TRBV5-1 and TRBJ1-1, the CDR3 gives the full variable domain: KAGVTQTPRYLIKTRGQQVTLSCSPISGHRSVSWYQQTPGQGLQFLFEYFSETQRNKGNFPGRFSGRQFSNSRSEMNVSTLELGDSALYLCASSNGGFRTEAFFGQGTRLTVV.

V and J are TRBV29-1 and TRBJ2-4, with D maybe TRBD1 (5 bases). CDR3 length: 12 residues. Germline assignment: CDR1 SQVTM and CDR2 ANQGSEA. With 4 bases removed from V and 13 bases from J, the gap between germline ends came to 17 bases. The chain's CDR3 is CSVGGNSYGQYF. The CDR3, as DNA: TGCAGCGTTGGGGGCAACTCCTACGGGCAGTACTTC.

The genes are TRBV9 and TRBJ2-1; D assignment may be TRBD1 or TRBD2 (5 bases each). V lost 3 bases to trimming and J lost 12 bases, with 13 bases between them. From germline, CDR1 is SGDLS and CDR2 YYNGEE. CDR3 size: 12 residues. The CDR3 sequence: CASSGLGPGQFF. CDR3 DNA: TGTGCCAGCAGCGGTTTGGGACCGGGGCAGTTCTTC.

This clonotype turned up a few times. The chain links TRBV5-1 to TRBJ2-1, with 11 bases aligning to TRBD2. This CDR3 comprises 16 residues. Losses at the gene ends were 0 bases for V and 1 base for J; bases not matched to a gene: 0. Germline CDR1 SGHRS, CDR2 YFSETQ. CDR3 nucleotides: TGCGCCAGCAGCTTGGTAGCGGGAGGGTCCTACAATGAGCAGTTCTTC. Protein sequence: CASSLVAGGSYNEQFF.

V and J are TRBV7-2 and TRBJ2-3; 12 bases fit TRBD1. Germline V lookup: CDR1 SGHTA, CDR2 FQGNSA. The CDR3 spans 16 residues. V lost 6 bases and J lost 4; bases outside the gene matches: 8. DNA of the CDR3: TGTGCCAGCAGGGGACAGGGGGCGCTAAGGGCAGATACGCAGTATTTT. Encoded protein: CASRGQGALRADTQYF.

This clonotype was observed many times. V gene TRBV7-2 combines with J gene TRBJ1-5; TRBD1 agrees at 7 bases. Trimming took 5 bases from V and 5 from J; bases not matched to a gene: 3. This CDR3 has 13 amino acids. CDR1 SGHTA and CDR2 FQGNSA come from the germline V gene. For the CDR3, the DNA is TGTGCCAGCAGCATCAGGGGGGATCAGCCCCAGCATTTT. It yields the protein CASSIRGDQPQHF.

J is TRBJ2-5 and V is TRBV10-3, with 8 bases aligning to TRBD1. The CDR3 runs to 16 residues. V was clipped by 8 bases and J by 4 bases; unmatched bases: 15. CDR1 ENHRY and CDR2 SYGVKD come from the germline V gene. The CDR3 sequence: CAILWEMTGVGETQYF. CDR3 nucleotide sequence: TGTGCCATCTTGTGGGAAATGACAGGGGTTGGAGAGACCCAGTACTTC.

The chain links TRBV20-1 to TRBJ2-1; possibly TRBD2 for D (5 bases). Trimming left V 6 bases short and J 2 bases short, with 11 bases between. The CDR3 totals 13 residues. From germline, CDR1 is DFQATT and CDR2 SNEGSKA (reference sequence). CDR3 bases: TGCAGTGCCGCGTCGGGGACCTACAATGAGCAGTTCTTC. The encoded protein is CSAASGTYNEQFF.

The CDR3 nucleotides are TGTGCCAGCAGCTTTAACGCAGGGTACGAGCAGTACTTC. Translated, it gives CASSFNAGYEQYF. The chain joins TRBV7-3 to TRBJ2-7, with D possibly being TRBD1 (5 bases). V was cut by 3 bases and J by 4 bases, with 10 bases left in between. CDR1 and CDR2 (germline): SGHTA, FQGTGA. This CDR3 spans 13 amino acids.

This clonotype was detected only once. This sequence joins TRBV25-1 and TRBJ2-5; D is unclear. Germline CDR1 and CDR2: MGHDK and SYGVNS. Trimming pared 3 bases from V and 2 bases from J, leaving 10 bases between. This CDR3 has 14 amino acids. CDR3 in DNA: TGTGCCAGCAGTGACATAACAGAACAAGAGACCCAGTACTTC. Translating it yields CASSDITEQETQYF.

V is TRBV2 and J is TRBJ2-7; 8 positions agree with TRBD2. The CDR3 spans 13 residues. The V gene end was trimmed by 7 bases and the J gene end by 6 bases; junction bases not matched to a gene: 8. Germline V lookup: CDR1 SNHLY, CDR2 FYNNEI. The chain's CDR3 is CASKQERESEQYF. The CDR3 coding sequence is TGTGCCAGCAAGCAGGAGCGGGAGAGCGAGCAGTACTTC.

The chain uses TRBV20-1 and TRBJ2-1; 8 positions match TRBD2. V dropped 6 bases and J dropped 0; count of bases not matched to a gene: 4. In germline, CDR1 is DFQATT, CDR2 SNEGSKA (reference sequence). The CDR3 runs 14 residues. CDR3 region: CSASGTSSYNEQFF. DNA of the CDR3: TGCAGTGCGTCAGGGACTAGCTCCTACAATGAGCAGTTCTTC.

This rearrangement joins TRBV28 to TRBJ1-6; D gene unclear. Germline V gives CDR1 MDHEN, CDR2 SYDVKM. The CDR3 consists of 12 residues. V dropped 2 bases and J dropped 8 bases, with 4 bases sitting between them. The CDR3 sequence: CASSLLDSPLHF. The CDR3 DNA sequence: TGTGCCAGCAGTTTACTGGATTCACCCCTCCACTTT.

V and J are TRBV7-2 and TRBJ2-4; no reliable D call. This CDR3 comprises 15 residues. From germline, CDR1 is SGHTA and CDR2 FQGNSA. V dropped 4 bases and J dropped 0 bases, with 10 bases sitting between them. The CDR3 region has the DNA TGTGCCAGCAGCTCTAGAAACTTAGCCAAAAACATTCAGTACTTC. This translates into CASSSRNLAKNIQYF.

The chain uses TRBV5-6 and TRBJ2-3, with 12 bases that match TRBD2. V shed 0 bases, J shed 5 bases, and the junction held 1 base outside the gene matches. This CDR3 region has 15 residues. Germline V gene data show CDR1 as SGHDT and CDR2 as YYEEEE. The CDR3 sequence is CASSLVGLAGDTQYF. For the CDR3, the DNA is TGTGCCAGCAGCTTGGTGGGACTAGCGGGAGATACGCAGTATTTT.

The J gene is TRBJ2-5, the V gene TRBV12-3 or TRBV12-4; D may be TRBD1 or TRBD2 (7 bases each). The CDR3 loop spans 15 amino acids. Trimming took off 2 bases at V and 3 bases at J, with 13 bases between the two ends. The CDR3 DNA reads TGTGCCAGCAGTTTAATCCAGGGGGGGGAAGAGACCCAGTACTTC. Translating it yields CASSLIQGGEETQYF.

This chain links TRBV5-1 with TRBJ2-7; no definite D call. The V gene's germline CDR1 is SGHRS and CDR2 YFSETQ. Trimming took 4 bases from V and 2 from J, leaving 13 bases between them. The CDR3 consists of 14 residues. The CDR3 is CASSVDANTYEQYF. The CDR3 nucleotides read TGCGCCAGCAGCGTGGACGCAAACACCTACGAGCAGTACTTC.

In DNA form, the CDR3 reads TGTGCCAGCAGCGCGGGGCTCCTGATTTCACCCCTCCACTTT. This sequence encodes CASSAGLLISPLHF. V is TRBV6-2 or TRBV6-3 and J is TRBJ1-6, with D maybe TRBD1 (5 bases). Per the germline V gene, CDR1 is MNHEY and CDR2 is SVGEGT. This CDR3 contains 14 residues. V was shortened by 6 bases and J by 9 bases, with 15 bases between the two germline ends.

V is TRBV12-3 or TRBV12-4 and J is TRBJ2-1, with D possibly being TRBD2 (6 bases). V dropped 4 bases and J dropped 10 bases, with 26 bases sitting between them. This CDR3 contains 17 residues. CDR3 bases: TGTGCCAGCAGTTCACTAGCTCCCAGTGGCGGGGCGGGGGAGCAGTTCTTC. Its translation is CASSSLAPSGGAGEQFF.

The sample holds a few counts of this clonotype. This chain links TRBV12-5 with TRBJ2-1; no reliable D call. The CDR3 runs to 11 residues. Trimming left V 7 bases short and J 5 bases short, with 6 bases between. Germline V gene data show CDR1 as LGHNT and CDR2 as FRNRAP. CDR3 bases: TGTGCTAGTGCTAGGGACAATGAGCAGTTCTTC. Its protein product is CASARDNEQFF.

This clonotype occurred a few times. The V and J genes are TRBV27 and TRBJ2-4; a possible D gene is TRBD2 (5 bases). The closer fit of TRBJ2-7 to the DNA end suggests the J call may be wrong. The CDR3 runs to 14 residues. Germline V gene lookup returns CDR1 MNHEY and CDR2 SMNVEV (reference sequence). CDR3 amino acids: CASSFVGSPYEQYF. CDR3 DNA: TGTGCCAGCAGTTTCGTGGGGAGTCCCTACGAGCAGTACTTC.

The chain employs TRBV5-1 and TRBJ1-4, with D perhaps TRBD1 (5 bases). Trimming took off 1 base at V and 0 bases at J, with 13 bases between the two ends. The CDR3 runs to 17 residues. CDR1 and CDR2 (germline): SGHRS, YFSETQ. The CDR3 protein is CASSLMEDRATNEKLFF. The CDR3 bases are TGCGCCAGCAGCTTGATGGAAGACAGAGCAACTAATGAAAAACTGTTTTTT.

This clonotype was detected only a few times. CDR3 region: CASSQEIGTRGQETQYF. The CDR3 DNA is TGCGCCAGCAGCCAGGAAATTGGGACAAGAGGCCAAGAGACCCAGTACTTC. This chain joins TRBV4-3 and TRBJ2-5, with D tentatively TRBD1 (6 bases). With 3 bases removed from V and 1 base from J, the gap between germline ends came to 18 bases. Per the germline V gene, CDR1 is LGHNA and CDR2 is YSLEER. This CDR3 is 17 amino acids long.

V and J are TRBV27 and TRBJ2-3; 8 bases are shared with TRBD2. Germline CDR1 MNHEY, CDR2 SMNVEV (reference sequence). The CDR3 has 16 residues. The trim removed 5 bases at V and 3 bases at J, leaving 10 bases unmatched. The CDR3 DNA reads TGTGCCAGCAGTACCAAGCGGGAGACCCAGACAGATACGCAGTATTTT. Its translation: CASSTKRETQTDTQYF.

This rearrangement joins TRBV5-1 to TRBJ2-1; 7 positions match TRBD1. There are 16 residues in the CDR3. Unmatched junction bases numbered 12, after V lost 4 bases and J lost 5 bases. Germline-derived CDR1 and CDR2 are SGHRS and YFSETQ. The CDR3 spells CASSLRQGEKDNEQFF. CDR3 DNA: TGCGCCAGCAGCCTAAGACAGGGAGAAAAAGACAATGAGCAGTTCTTC.